One and the same sample provided the 5 T cell receptor beta chains below, sequenced in a study of T cell responses to AZD1222 COVID-19 vaccine (dated by TCRdb to the early 2020s). The time point label, as the study defines it: baseline before first vaccination. To prepare the library, the immunoSEQ multiplex PCR assay was applied. TCRdb mirrors the immuneACCESS table, restricted to in-frame sequences. Some clones are absent from its copies; in checked studies, under half trace to an unresolved V gene, and the reason for the others is unknown. This sample holds under 150,000 clones; roughly 90% were observed only once. Clones ranked in the top ten supply 2.5% to 4% of the sample. The sample in question was peripheral blood, obtained on day 0 of AZD1222 vaccination. These receptors were collected from an adult in good health.

The chain combines TRBV5-1 with TRBJ1-2; D remains unclear. The CDR3 contains 15 residues. Trimming shortened V by 0 bases and J by 4 bases, and 13 bases separated the two germline ends. Germline assignment: CDR1 SGHRS and CDR2 YFSETQ. This CDR3 reads CASSLAEGWSYGYTF. CDR3 DNA: TGCGCCAGCAGCTTGGCCGAGGGTTGGTCCTATGGCTACACCTTC.

V and J are TRBV2 and TRBJ2-4; possible D gene TRBD1, 6 bases. V gave up 4 bases and J gave up 3 bases, with 16 bases separating them. CDR3 length: 16 residues. Germline-derived CDR1 and CDR2 are SNHLY and FYNNEI. The CDR3 region is CASSVVGGMGKNIQYF. The CDR3, as DNA: TGTGCCAGCAGTGTGGTAGGGGGTATGGGCAAAAACATTCAGTACTTC.

The chain is built from TRBV5-5 and TRBJ1-5, with 8 bases fitting TRBD1. The CDR3 runs 15 residues. Germline V gives CDR1 SGHKS, CDR2 YYEKEE (reference sequence). The J segment lost 3 bases and the V segment lost 4 bases, leaving 6 bases of the junction unmatched. Written as DNA, the CDR3 is TGTGCCAGCAGCCCGACAGGGGCCCACAATCAGCCCCAGCATTTT. This codes for CASSPTGAHNQPQHF. Using reference TRBV5-5 and TRBJ1-5 for the parts outside the CDR3, the full variable domain is DAGVTQSPTHLIKTRGQQVTLRCSPISGHKSVSWYQQVLGQGPQFIFQYYEKEERGRGNFPDRFSARQFPNYSSELNVNALLLGDSALYLCASSPTGAHNQPQHFGDGTRLSIL.

The CDR3: CAWSVGGGSPLHF. Written as DNA, the CDR3 is TGTGCCTGGAGTGTTGGGGGCGGGTCACCCCTCCACTTT. The chain joins TRBV30 to TRBJ1-6; perhaps TRBD1 as D (6 bases). V was shortened by 0 bases and J by 10 bases, with 10 bases between the two germline ends. Germline CDR1 GTSNPN, CDR2 SVGIG (reference sequence). The CDR3 has 13 residues. The full variable domain, its missing parts supplied by reference TRBV30 and TRBJ1-6, is SQTIHQWPATLVQPVGSPLSLECTVEGTSNPNLYWYRQAAGRGLQLLFYSVGIGQISSEVPQNLSASRPQDRQFILSSKKLLLSDSGFYLCAWSVGGGSPLHFGNGTRLTVT.

This chain joins TRBV28 and TRBJ1-4; D is unclear. V lost 5 bases and J lost 2, with 12 bases in between. Looked up from germline, CDR1 is MDHEN and CDR2 is SYDVKM. This CDR3 contains 15 residues. The CDR3 loop is CASSPPLGTNEKLFF. DNA for the CDR3: TGTGCCAGCAGTCCCCCCCTGGGGACTAATGAAAAACTGTTTTTT.